This T cell receptor beta chain was retrieved from a study of T cell responses to AZD1222 COVID-19 vaccine. At the level of the study: Second doses at about 4 or about 12 weeks were pooled. General observations from the study: White British ancestry dominated among donors, who included more females, and clonal diversity was possibly underestimated. The study reported that nearly half of spike-specific TCRs target unmutated variant regions. The repertoires were collected only after the peak T cell response.

Notes on this clone: The antigen remains undetermined.

Trimming cost V 6 bases and J 4 bases; bases outside gene matches: 8. CDR3 length: 14 amino acids. From germline, CDR1 is LGHNA and CDR2 YSLEER. Data came from immunoSEQ multiplex PCR; TCRdb stores just in-frame clones and leaves some out. The repertoire holds roughly 62,000 clones, with 76% as singletons. The TCR sequence derives from an adult in good health. This chain uses TRBV4-3 with TRBJ1-2, with TRBD1 identical over 7 bases. The source material was peripheral blood, sampled on day 0 of AZD1222 vaccination. The CDR3 DNA is TGCGCCAGCAGTCACGGGACAGACTCCTATGGCTACACCTTC. Protein sequence: CASSHGTDSYGYTF.